This TCR beta chain was sequenced for a study of blood T cells in healthy people across ages. Study-wide results and caveats: Researchers report that TCR beta diversity correlated strongly with naive T cell percentage.

This CDR3 has 14 residues. V was trimmed by 5 bases and J by 6 bases, leaving 13 bases between them. Germline CDR1 reads LNHDA; CDR2 reads SQIVND (reference sequence). A second roughly 6 to 11 cycle PCR used barcoded and J-beta primers. A tag from a template-switch adaptor with 12 random nucleotides marked each cDNA molecule. A minimum of 2.5 million CDR3-containing paired-end reads was obtained for each sample. A single record per CDR3 protein comes from TCRdb applying MiXCR to the 5' RACE reads. The table lists roughly 1 million distinct CDR3 sequences, about 23% of them singletons. With respect to this clonotype: Its antigen is still unknown.

This same sample was also part of a study on T cells of mothers and their children. That paper states: The M1S primer of the second PCR added sample barcodes and 2-4 random nucleotides.

The chain couples TRBV19 to TRBJ1-4; D is possibly TRBD1 (5 bases). The TCR comes from a girl aged 2-15 years in good health. The sequenced sample consisted of blood. CDR3 region: CASSLTDSHEKLFF. CDR3 coding DNA: TGTGCCAGTAGTCTGACAGACTCTCATGAAAAACTGTTTTTT. The whole variable domain, filled in from reference TRBV19 and TRBJ1-4, reads DGGITQSPKYLFRKEGQNVTLSCEQNLNHDAMYWYRQDPGQGLRLIYYSQIVNDFQKGDIAEGYSVSREKKESFPLTVTSAQKNPTAFYLCASSLTDSHEKLFFGSGTQLSVL.